This T cell receptor (beta chain) was sequenced for a study of cytomegalovirus exposure and HLA in healthy donors. Use of 60 Vbeta and 13 Jbeta primers characterized the PCR. Data came from immunoSEQ multiplex PCR; TCRdb stores just in-frame clones and leaves some out. The sample yields roughly 99,000 clones, about 84% seen once. Losses at the gene ends were 1 base for V and 3 bases for J; bases not matched to a gene: 1. Germline lookup yields CDR1 SGHNT and CDR2 YYREEE (reference sequence). The CDR3 length is 14 residues. Material for sequencing was PBMCs. V and J are TRBV5-4 and TRBJ2-3; 8 bases fit TRBD2. The TCR originated in a man under 40 in good health and CMV-seronegative. This chain's CDR3 is CASSLRGGTDTQYF. The CDR3, as DNA: TGTGCCAGCAGCTTGCGGGGGGGAACAGATACGCAGTATTTT.